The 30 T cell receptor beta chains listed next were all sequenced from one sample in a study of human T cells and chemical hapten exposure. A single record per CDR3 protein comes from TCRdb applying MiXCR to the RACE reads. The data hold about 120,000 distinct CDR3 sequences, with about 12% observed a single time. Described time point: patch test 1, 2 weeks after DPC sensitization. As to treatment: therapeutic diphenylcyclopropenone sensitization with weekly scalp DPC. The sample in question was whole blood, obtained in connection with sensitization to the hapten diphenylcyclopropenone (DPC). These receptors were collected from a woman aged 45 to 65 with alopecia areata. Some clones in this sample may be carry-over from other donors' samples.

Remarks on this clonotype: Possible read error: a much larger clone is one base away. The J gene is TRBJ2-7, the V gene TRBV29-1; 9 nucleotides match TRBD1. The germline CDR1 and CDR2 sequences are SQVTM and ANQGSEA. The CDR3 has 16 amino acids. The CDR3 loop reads CSVEDYPGTGRSEQNF. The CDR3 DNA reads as TGCAGCGTTGAAGACTACCCCGGGACAGGGAGGTCCGAGCAGAACTTC.

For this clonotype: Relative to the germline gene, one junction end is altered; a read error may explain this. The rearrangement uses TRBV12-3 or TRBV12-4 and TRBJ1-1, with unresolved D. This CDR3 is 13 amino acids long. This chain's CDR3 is CASSFAGNTEAFF. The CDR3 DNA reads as TGCGCCAGCAGCTTCGCAGGGAACACTGAAGCTTTCTTT.

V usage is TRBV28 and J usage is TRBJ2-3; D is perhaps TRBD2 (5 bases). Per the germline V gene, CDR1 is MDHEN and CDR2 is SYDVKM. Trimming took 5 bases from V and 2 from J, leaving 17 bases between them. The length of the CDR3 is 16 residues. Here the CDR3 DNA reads TGTGCCAGCAGTCCCTTCCGAGCGGTGGCCACAGATACGCAGTATTTT. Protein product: CASSPFRAVATDTQYF.

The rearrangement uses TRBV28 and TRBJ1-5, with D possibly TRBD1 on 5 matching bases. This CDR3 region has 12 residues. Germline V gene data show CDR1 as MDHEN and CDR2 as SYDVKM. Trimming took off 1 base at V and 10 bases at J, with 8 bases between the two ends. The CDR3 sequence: CASSLLTEPQHF. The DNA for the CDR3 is TGTGCCAGCAGTTTATTGACAGAACCCCAGCATTTT. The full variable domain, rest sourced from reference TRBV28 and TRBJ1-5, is DVKVTQSSRYLVKRTGEKVFLECVQDMDHENMFWYRQDPGLGLRLIYFSYDVKMKEKGDIPEGYSVSREKKERFSLILESASTNQTSMYLCASSLLTEPQHFGDGTRLSIL.

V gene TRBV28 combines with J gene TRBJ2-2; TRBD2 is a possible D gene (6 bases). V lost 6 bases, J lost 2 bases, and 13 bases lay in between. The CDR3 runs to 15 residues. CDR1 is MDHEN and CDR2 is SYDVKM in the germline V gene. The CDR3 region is CASSVGSGNTGELFF. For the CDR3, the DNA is TGTGCCAGCAGCGTCGGTAGCGGTAACACCGGGGAGCTGTTTTTT.

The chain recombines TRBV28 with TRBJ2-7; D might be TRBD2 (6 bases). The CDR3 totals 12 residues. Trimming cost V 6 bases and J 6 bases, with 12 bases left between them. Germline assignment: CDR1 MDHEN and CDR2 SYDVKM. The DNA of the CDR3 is TGTGCCAGCAGCCCCGGGCGGGGCGAGCAGTACTTC. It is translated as CASSPGRGEQYF.

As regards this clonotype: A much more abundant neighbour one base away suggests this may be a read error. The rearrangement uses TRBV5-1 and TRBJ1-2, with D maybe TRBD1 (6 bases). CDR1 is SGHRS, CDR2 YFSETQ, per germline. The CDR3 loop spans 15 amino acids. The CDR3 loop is CVSSLGDIFALGYTF. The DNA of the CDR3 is TGCGTCAGCAGCTTGGGGGACATTTTTGCGCTTGGCTACACCTTC.

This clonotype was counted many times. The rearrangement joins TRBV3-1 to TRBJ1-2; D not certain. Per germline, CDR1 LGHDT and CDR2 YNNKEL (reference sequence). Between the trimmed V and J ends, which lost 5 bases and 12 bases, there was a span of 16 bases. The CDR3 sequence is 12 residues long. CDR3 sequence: CASSSTEWGNTF. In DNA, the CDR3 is TGTGCCAGCAGCTCCACCGAATGGGGAAACACCTTC. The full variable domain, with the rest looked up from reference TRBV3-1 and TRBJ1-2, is DTAVSQTPKYLVTQMGNDKSIKCEQNLGHDTMYWYKQDSKKFLKIMFSYNNKELIINETVPNRFSPKSPDKAHLNLHINSLELGDSAVYFCASSSTEWGNTFGSGTRLTVV.

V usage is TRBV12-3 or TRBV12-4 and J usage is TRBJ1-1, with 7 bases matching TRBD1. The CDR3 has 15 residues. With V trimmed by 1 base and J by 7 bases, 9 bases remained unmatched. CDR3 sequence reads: CASSLGWGDRNEAFF. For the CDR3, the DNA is TGTGCCAGCAGTTTAGGTTGGGGGGACAGAAATGAAGCTTTCTTT.

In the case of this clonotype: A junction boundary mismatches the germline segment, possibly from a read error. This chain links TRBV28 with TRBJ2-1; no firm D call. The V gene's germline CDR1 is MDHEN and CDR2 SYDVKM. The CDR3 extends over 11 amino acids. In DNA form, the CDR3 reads TGTGCCAGCAGGGGTACAGTCCTCCTCATCTTC. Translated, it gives CASRGTVLLIF.

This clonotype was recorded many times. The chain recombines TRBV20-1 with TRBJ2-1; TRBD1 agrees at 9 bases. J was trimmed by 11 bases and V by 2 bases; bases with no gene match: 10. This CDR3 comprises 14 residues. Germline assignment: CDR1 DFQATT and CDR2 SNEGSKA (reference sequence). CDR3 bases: TGCAGTGCTAGAAAGGGTGGACAGGGGCCCAAGCAGTTCTTC. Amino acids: CSARKGGQGPKQFF.

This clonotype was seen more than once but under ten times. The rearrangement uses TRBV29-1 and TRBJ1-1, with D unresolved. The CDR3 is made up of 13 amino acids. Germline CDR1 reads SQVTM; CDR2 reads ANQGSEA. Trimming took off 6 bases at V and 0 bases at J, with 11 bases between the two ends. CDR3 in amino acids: CSVLQHLNTEAFF. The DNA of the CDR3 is TGCAGCGTATTACAGCATTTGAACACTGAAGCTTTCTTT.

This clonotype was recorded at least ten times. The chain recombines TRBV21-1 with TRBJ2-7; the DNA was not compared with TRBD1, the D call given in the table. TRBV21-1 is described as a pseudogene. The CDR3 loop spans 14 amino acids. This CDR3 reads CASRLPDRTYEQYF. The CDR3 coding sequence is TGTGCCAGCAGACTCCCGGACAGGACTTACGAGCAGTACTTC.

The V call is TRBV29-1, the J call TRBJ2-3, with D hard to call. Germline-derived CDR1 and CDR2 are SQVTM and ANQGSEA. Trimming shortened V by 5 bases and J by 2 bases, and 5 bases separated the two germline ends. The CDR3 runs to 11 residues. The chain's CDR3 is CSVYHTDTQYF. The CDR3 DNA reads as TGCAGCGTTTATCACACAGATACGCAGTATTTT.

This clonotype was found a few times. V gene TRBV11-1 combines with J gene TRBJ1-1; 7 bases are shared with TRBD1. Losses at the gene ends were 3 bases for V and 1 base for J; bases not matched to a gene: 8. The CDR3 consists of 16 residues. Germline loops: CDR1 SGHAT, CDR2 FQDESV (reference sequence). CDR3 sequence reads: CASSFFPTGENTEAFF. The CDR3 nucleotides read TGTGCCAGCAGCTTTTTCCCCACAGGGGAGAACACTGAAGCTTTCTTT.

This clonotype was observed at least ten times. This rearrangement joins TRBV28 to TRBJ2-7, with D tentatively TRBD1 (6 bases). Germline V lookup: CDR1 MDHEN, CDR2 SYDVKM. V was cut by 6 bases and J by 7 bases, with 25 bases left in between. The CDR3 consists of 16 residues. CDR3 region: CASSQQGLMPPWEQYF. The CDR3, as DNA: TGTGCCAGCAGCCAACAGGGTTTGATGCCCCCTTGGGAGCAGTACTTC.

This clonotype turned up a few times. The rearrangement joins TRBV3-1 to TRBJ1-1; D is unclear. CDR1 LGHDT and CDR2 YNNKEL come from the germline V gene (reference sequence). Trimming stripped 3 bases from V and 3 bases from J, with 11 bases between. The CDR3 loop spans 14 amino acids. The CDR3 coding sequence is TGTGCCAGCAGCCAGCGGGAAAGGGACACTGAAGCTTTCTTT. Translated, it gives CASSQRERDTEAFF.

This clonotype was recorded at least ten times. The CDR3 bases are TGTGCCAGCAGTCCAGGGACATCCTCCCTCGGCTACACCTTC. Translated, it gives CASSPGTSSLGYTF. The V gene is TRBV28, the J gene TRBJ1-2, with D possibly matching TRBD1 (6 bases). The CDR3 consists of 14 residues. Germline CDR1 MDHEN, CDR2 SYDVKM. Trimming shortened V by 5 bases and J by 8 bases, and 18 bases separated the two germline ends.

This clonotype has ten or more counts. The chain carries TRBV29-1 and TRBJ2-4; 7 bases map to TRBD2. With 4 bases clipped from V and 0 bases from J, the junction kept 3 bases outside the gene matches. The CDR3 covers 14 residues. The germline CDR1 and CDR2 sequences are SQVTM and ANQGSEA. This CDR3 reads CSVGGRAAKNIQYF. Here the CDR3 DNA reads TGCAGCGTTGGGGGGAGGGCAGCCAAAAACATTCAGTACTTC.

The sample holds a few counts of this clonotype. The CDR3: CASSLPGSEQYF. CDR3 coding DNA: TGTGCCAGCAGTTTACCGGGTTCCGAGCAGTACTTC. This chain uses TRBV12-3 or TRBV12-4 with TRBJ2-7; no clear D gene. This CDR3 has 12 residues. With 2 bases removed from V and 6 bases from J, the gap between germline ends came to 8 bases.

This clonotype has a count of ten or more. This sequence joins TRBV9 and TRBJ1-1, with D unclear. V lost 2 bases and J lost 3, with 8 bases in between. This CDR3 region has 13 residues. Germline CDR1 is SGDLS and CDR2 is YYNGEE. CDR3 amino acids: CASSVPEDTEAFF. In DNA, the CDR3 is TGTGCCAGCAGCGTCCCAGAGGACACTGAAGCTTTCTTT.

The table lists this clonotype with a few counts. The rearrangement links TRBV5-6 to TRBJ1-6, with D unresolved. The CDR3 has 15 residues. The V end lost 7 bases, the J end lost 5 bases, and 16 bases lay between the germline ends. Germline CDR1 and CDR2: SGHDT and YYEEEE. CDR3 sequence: CASRTGSRNNSPLHF. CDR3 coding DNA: TGTGCCAGCCGAACGGGCTCCAGAAATAATTCACCCCTCCACTTT.

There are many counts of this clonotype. The DNA for the CDR3 is TGTGCCAGCAGCCCACAGGTTAGCTCCTACAATGAGCAGTTCTTC. Residues: CASSPQVSSYNEQFF. This rearrangement joins TRBV7-2 to TRBJ2-1; perhaps TRBD1 as D (5 bases). The V end lost 5 bases, the J end lost 0 bases, and 11 bases lay between the germline ends. The CDR3 extends over 15 amino acids. Per the germline V gene, CDR1 is SGHTA and CDR2 is FQGNSA.

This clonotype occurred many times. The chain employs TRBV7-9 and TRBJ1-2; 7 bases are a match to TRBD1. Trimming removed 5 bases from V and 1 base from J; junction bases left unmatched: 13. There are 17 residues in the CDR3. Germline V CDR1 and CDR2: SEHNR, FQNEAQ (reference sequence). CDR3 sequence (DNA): TGTGCCAGCAGCCTACTAATGCGGGACAGTGTTAACTATGGCTACACCTTC. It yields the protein CASSLLMRDSVNYGYTF.

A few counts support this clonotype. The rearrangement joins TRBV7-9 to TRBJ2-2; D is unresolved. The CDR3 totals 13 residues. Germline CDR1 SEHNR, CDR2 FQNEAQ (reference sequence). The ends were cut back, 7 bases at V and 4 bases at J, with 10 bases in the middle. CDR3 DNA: TGTGCCAGCATCCCTCGGCGCACCGGGGAGCTGTTTTTT. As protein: CASIPRRTGELFF.

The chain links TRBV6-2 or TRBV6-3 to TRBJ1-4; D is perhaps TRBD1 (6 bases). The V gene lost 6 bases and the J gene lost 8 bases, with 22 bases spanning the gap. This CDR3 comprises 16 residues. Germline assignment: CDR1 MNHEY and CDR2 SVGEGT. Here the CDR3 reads CASSLRAGAASEKLFF. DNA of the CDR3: TGTGCCAGCAGCCTACGGGCAGGGGCCGCCTCCGAAAAACTGTTTTTT.

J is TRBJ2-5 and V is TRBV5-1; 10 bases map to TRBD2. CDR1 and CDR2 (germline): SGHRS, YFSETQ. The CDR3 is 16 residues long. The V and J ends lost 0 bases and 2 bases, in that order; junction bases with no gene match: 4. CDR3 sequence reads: CASSLGTSGIQETQYF. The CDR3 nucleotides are TGCGCCAGCAGCTTGGGAACTAGCGGGATTCAAGAGACCCAGTACTTC.

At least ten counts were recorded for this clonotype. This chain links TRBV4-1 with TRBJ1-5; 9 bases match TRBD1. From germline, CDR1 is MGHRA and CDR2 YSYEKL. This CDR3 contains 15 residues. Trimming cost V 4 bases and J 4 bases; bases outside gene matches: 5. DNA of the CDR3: TGCGCCAGCAGCCCCCGGGACAGGGAGAATCAGCCCCAGCATTTT. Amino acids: CASSPRDRENQPQHF.

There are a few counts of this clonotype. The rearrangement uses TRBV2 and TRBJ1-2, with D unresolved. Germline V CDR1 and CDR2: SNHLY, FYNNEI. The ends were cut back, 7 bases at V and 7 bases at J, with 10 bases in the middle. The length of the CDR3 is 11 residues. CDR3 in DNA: TGTGCCAGCATGATGAATGGTGGCTACACCTTC. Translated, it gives CASMMNGGYTF.

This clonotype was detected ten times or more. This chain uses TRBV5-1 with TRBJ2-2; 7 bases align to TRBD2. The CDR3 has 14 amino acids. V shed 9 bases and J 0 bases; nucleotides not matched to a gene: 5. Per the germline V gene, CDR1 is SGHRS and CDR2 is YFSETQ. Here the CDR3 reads CATSSGANTGELFF. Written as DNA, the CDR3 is TGCGCCACCTCTAGCGGAGCGAACACCGGGGAGCTGTTTTTT.